A single T cell receptor beta chain is shown here with its context. The sample is drawn from a study of blood T cell repertoires in COVID-19. Study overall: Italy, Spain and the United States were the sources of the convalescent and acute COVID-19 samples.

This CDR3 is 23 amino acids long. Germline loops: CDR1 LGHDT, CDR2 YNNKEL (reference sequence). V lost 4 bases, J lost 0 bases, and 25 bases stayed unmatched. Original data processing: Amplification from reference gene primers served as the basis for estimated nucleated cell counts. TCRdb keeps only in-frame clones here, not all; method: immunoSEQ multiplex PCR. V, J and clone size reflect that table, while D and trimming were determined from the DNA. The table lists about 330,000 clones, about 90% of them singletons. The sequence was obtained from a man between 18 and 35 years old who had recovered from COVID-19. This chain joins TRBV3-1 (or the pseudogene TRBV3-2) and TRBJ2-1; 9 bases fit TRBD1. The sample taken for sequencing was peripheral blood. CDR3 loop: CASSRNPAWSGQGREGSYNEQFF. In nucleotides, the CDR3 is TGTGCCAGCAGCCGAAACCCGGCTTGGTCGGGACAGGGTCGAGAGGGCTCCTACAATGAGCAGTTCTTC.